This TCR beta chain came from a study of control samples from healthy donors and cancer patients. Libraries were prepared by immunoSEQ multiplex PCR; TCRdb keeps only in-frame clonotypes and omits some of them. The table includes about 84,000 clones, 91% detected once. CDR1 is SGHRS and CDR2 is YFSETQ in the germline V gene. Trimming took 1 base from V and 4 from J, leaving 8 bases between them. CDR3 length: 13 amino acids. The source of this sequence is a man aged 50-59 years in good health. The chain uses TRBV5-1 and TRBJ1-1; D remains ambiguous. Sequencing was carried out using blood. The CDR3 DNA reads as TGCGCCAGCAGCTTGAATAGGGTCACTGAAGCTTTCTTT. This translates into CASSLNRVTEAFF.